What follows are 14 T cell receptor beta chains derived from one specimen sequenced in a study of neurological immune-mediated disorders. TCRdb called the 5' RACE reads again in MiXCR, with one record for every CDR3 protein. The sample contains around 37,000 distinct CDR3 sequences, roughly an eighth of which appear only once. Sequencing used PBMCs. The receptors shown here come from a woman between 45 and 65 years old with HTLV-1-associated myelopathy (HAM/TSP).

This clonotype has ten or more counts. This chain's CDR3 is CASSFTGRKTPLHF. CDR3 DNA sequence: TGTGCCAGCAGCTTTACAGGGAGAAAAACACCCCTCCACTTT. The chain carries TRBV7-9 and TRBJ1-6, with D tentatively TRBD1 (6 bases). With 3 bases removed from V and 11 bases from J, the gap between germline ends came to 14 bases. The CDR3 loop spans 14 amino acids. Germline V gene data show CDR1 as SEHNR and CDR2 as FQNEAQ (reference sequence).

This chain connects TRBV12-3 or TRBV12-4 to TRBJ1-5; D is uncertain. Trimming stripped 0 bases from V and 5 bases from J, with 5 bases between. The CDR3 covers 13 residues. The CDR3 DNA is TGTGCCAGCAGTTTAGCGGAATATCAGCCCCAGCATTTT. Residues: CASSLAEYQPQHF.

This clonotype was detected a few times. This could be a read error, since a much larger clone is one nucleotide away. This rearrangement joins TRBV6-2 or TRBV6-3 to TRBJ1-5; perhaps TRBD1 as D (6 bases). The V end lost 7 bases, the J end lost 10 bases, and 17 bases lay between the germline ends. CDR1 MNHEY and CDR2 SVGEGT come from the germline V gene. This CDR3 comprises 13 residues. The CDR3 region has the DNA TGTGCCAGCACGGGACACCCGGGTCATCCCCAGCATTTT. This sequence encodes CASTGHPGHPQHF.

This clonotype was counted many times. V gene TRBV27 combines with J gene TRBJ1-5; perhaps TRBD1 as D (6 bases). V was cut by 6 bases and J by 6 bases, with 15 bases left in between. CDR1 MNHEY and CDR2 SMNVEV come from the germline V gene (reference sequence). There are 14 residues in the CDR3. CDR3 nucleotide sequence: TGTGCCAGCAGCCCGCGACAGGTTGGTCAGCCCCAGCATTTT. Its translation: CASSPRQVGQPQHF.

This clonotype was detected ten times or more. The chain combines TRBV5-1 with TRBJ2-5; D possibly matches TRBD1 or TRBD2 (5 bases each). In germline, CDR1 is SGHRS, CDR2 YFSETQ. The CDR3 runs to 15 residues. Trimming left V 1 base short and J 2 bases short, with 12 bases between. The CDR3 DNA is TGCGCCAGCAGCTTGTCCGGGACGGGGCAAGAGACCCAGTACTTC. Protein: CASSLSGTGQETQYF.

This clonotype was found many times. V and J are TRBV9 and TRBJ2-5; D remains ambiguous. Deletions cut 0 bases from V and 4 bases from J, with 10 bases between. Germline assignment: CDR1 SGDLS and CDR2 YYNGEE. There are 14 residues in the CDR3. The DNA for the CDR3 is TGTGCCAGCAGCGTAGGAAAGCACCCAGAGACCCAGTACTTC. It specifies CASSVGKHPETQYF. Combining the CDR3 with reference TRBV9 and TRBJ2-5 gives the whole variable domain DSGVTQTPKHLITATGQRVTLRCSPRSGDLSVYWYQQSLDQGLQFLIQYYNGEERAKGNILERFSAQQFPDLHSELNLSSLELGDSALYFCASSVGKHPETQYFGPGTRLLVL.

This clonotype was picked up many times. The J gene is TRBJ1-2, the V gene TRBV7-9; a weak D match, TRBD1 (6 bases). The CDR3 runs to 15 residues. Germline-derived CDR1 and CDR2 are SEHNR and FQNEAQ (reference sequence). Trimming cost V 5 bases and J 4 bases, with 17 bases left between them. The CDR3 here is CASSPPEGQTYGYTF. As DNA, the CDR3 is TGTGCCAGCAGCCCCCCGGAGGGACAAACCTATGGCTACACCTTC.

This clonotype was recorded at least ten times. V gene TRBV24-1 combines with J gene TRBJ1-5; no clear D. Germline assignment: CDR1 KGHDR and CDR2 SFDVKD. The CDR3 contains 14 residues. CDR3 DNA: TGTGTCCCCCCCGTACGGGAAAAGGATCAGCCCCAGCATTTT. It codes for CVPPVREKDQPQHF.

This clonotype was seen many times. The CDR3 spells CASSLGTGFTEAFF. The CDR3 nucleotides are TGTGCCAGCAGCTTAGGGACAGGGTTCACTGAAGCTTTCTTT. The chain carries TRBV7-2 and TRBJ1-1, with 8 bases aligning to TRBD1. V was clipped by 1 base and J by 4 bases; unmatched bases: 2. The length of the CDR3 is 14 residues. The germline V gene encodes CDR1 SGHTA and CDR2 FQGNSA.

The genes are TRBV6-6 and TRBJ2-1; D might be TRBD1 or TRBD2, each matching 5 bases. V was shortened by 8 bases and J by 5 bases, with 13 bases between the two germline ends. Germline V gives CDR1 MNHNY, CDR2 SVGAGI (reference sequence). The length of the CDR3 is 13 residues. CDR3 nucleotide sequence: TGTGCCAGCGGGGACCTACCCCACAATGAGCAGTTCTTC. Residues: CASGDLPHNEQFF.

There are many counts of this clonotype. The V and J genes are TRBV10-3 and TRBJ1-2, with TRBD1 matching 8 bases. Looked up from germline, CDR1 is ENHRY and CDR2 is SYGVKD. The CDR3 has 16 amino acids. J gave up 3 bases and V 8 bases, and 14 bases lay outside the gene matches. In nucleotides, the CDR3 is TGTGCCATCCGAGGGGGGCAGGGGGCTTTGGACTATGGCTACACCTTC. As protein: CAIRGGQGALDYGYTF.

This clonotype was counted many times. The V and J genes are TRBV20-1 and TRBJ1-6, with D possibly TRBD1 on 5 matching bases. The CDR3 runs to 13 residues. V lost 6 bases, J lost 4 bases, and 10 bases lay in between. Germline CDR1 is DFQATT and CDR2 is SNEGSKA (reference sequence). The CDR3 loop reads CSALRGYNSPLHF. In DNA form, the CDR3 reads TGCAGTGCCCTGAGGGGTTATAATTCACCCCTCCACTTT.

This clonotype occurred many times. This chain joins TRBV4-3 and TRBJ2-1; 9 nucleotides match TRBD2. Per the germline V gene, CDR1 is LGHNA and CDR2 is YSLEER. V was clipped by 4 bases and J by 5 bases; unmatched bases: 15. The CDR3 runs 18 residues. CDR3 loop: CASSPRPIAGASDNEQFF. In DNA, the CDR3 is TGCGCCAGCAGCCCACGCCCCATAGCGGGGGCCAGCGACAATGAGCAGTTCTTC.

A note on this clonotype: A much larger clonotype is one base distant, so this may be a read error. This chain joins TRBV3-1 and TRBJ1-1, with a tentative D call TRBD1 (5 bases). The germline V gene encodes CDR1 LGHDT and CDR2 YNNKEL (reference sequence). Trimming left V 8 bases short and J 0 bases short, with 22 bases between. CDR3 length: 17 residues. The CDR3 is CASLPGRGIGLNTEAFF. The CDR3 DNA reads TGTGCCAGCCTACCAGGGAGAGGGATCGGGCTGAACACTGAAGCTTTCTTT.